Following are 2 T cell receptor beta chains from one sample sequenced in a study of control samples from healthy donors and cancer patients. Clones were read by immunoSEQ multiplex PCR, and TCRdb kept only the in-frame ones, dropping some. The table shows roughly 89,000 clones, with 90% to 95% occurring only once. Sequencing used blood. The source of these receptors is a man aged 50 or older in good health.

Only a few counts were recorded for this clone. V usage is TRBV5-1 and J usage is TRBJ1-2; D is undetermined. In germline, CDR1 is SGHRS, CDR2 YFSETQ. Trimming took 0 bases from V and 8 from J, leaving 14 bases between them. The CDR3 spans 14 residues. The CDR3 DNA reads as TGCGCCAGCAGCTTGGGGCAGTCCCGAGGGGGCTACACCTTC. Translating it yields CASSLGQSRGGYTF. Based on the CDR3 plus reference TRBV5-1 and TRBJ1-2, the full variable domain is KAGVTQTPRYLIKTRGQQVTLSCSPISGHRSVSWYQQTPGQGLQFLFEYFSETQRNKGNFPGRFSGRQFSNSRSEMNVSTLELGDSALYLCASSLGQSRGGYTFGSGTRLTVV.

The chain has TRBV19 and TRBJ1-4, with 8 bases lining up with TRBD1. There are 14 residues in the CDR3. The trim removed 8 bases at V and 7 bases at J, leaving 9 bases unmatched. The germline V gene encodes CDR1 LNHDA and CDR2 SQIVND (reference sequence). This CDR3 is CASHSGGRGEKLFF. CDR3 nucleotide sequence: TGTGCCAGTCATTCAGGGGGCAGGGGTGAAAAACTGTTTTTT.